What follows are 29 T cell receptor beta chains derived from one specimen sequenced in a study of OX40 agonist ivuxolimab in advanced cancers. Method: immunoSEQ multiplex PCR; TCRdb's copy keeps in-frame clones and lacks some. Seen here are about 80,000 clones, approximately 93% observed once, and the top ten hold about 11%. The specimen was CD4+ or CD8+ T cells sorted from blood, collected in a trial of the OX40 agonist ivuxolimab. These receptors were collected from an adult with an advanced solid tumor such as melanoma, head and neck, liver or kidney cancer.

The chain has TRBV5-1 and TRBJ2-1; no clear D gene. The CDR3 has 13 amino acids. Germline V gives CDR1 SGHRS, CDR2 YFSETQ. Deletions cut 4 bases from V and 7 bases from J, with 12 bases between. CDR3: CASSDAVANEQFF. Written as DNA, the CDR3 is TGCGCCAGCAGCGATGCAGTGGCGAATGAGCAGTTCTTC.

The chain joins TRBV9 to TRBJ1-2; D remains ambiguous. The germline gives CDR1 SGDLS, CDR2 YYNGEE. Trimming cost V 2 bases and J 8 bases, with 13 bases left between them. The CDR3 spans 13 residues. CDR3 DNA sequence: TGTGCCAGCAGCGTCCACAGTTCAGAGGGCTACACCTTC. Translated, it gives CASSVHSSEGYTF.

The chain recombines TRBV9 with TRBJ2-7, with D perhaps matching TRBD1 (6 bases). This CDR3 has 14 amino acids. The V end lost 4 bases, the J end lost 3 bases, and 14 bases lay between the germline ends. Germline CDR1 reads SGDLS; CDR2 reads YYNGEE. The CDR3 reads CASSPGTPYYEQYF. The CDR3 DNA sequence: TGTGCCAGCAGCCCCGGGACACCGTACTACGAGCAGTACTTC.

This clone has only one observation. The chain combines TRBV5-4 with TRBJ2-1; TRBD2 matches at 9 bases. The CDR3 consists of 15 residues. V gave up 4 bases and J gave up 7 bases; unmatched junction bases: 9. Germline V gene sequence: CDR1 SGHNT, CDR2 YYREEE (reference sequence). CDR3 DNA sequence: TGTGCCAGCAGCCTTTCGAGCGGGAGGTTGAATGAGCAGTTCTTC. This sequence encodes CASSLSSGRLNEQFF.

The genes are TRBV7-9 and TRBJ2-7; no clear D. V lost 3 bases to trimming and J lost 7 bases, with 13 bases between them. Germline CDR1 reads SEHNR; CDR2 reads FQNEAQ (reference sequence). This CDR3 contains 13 residues. CDR3 sequence: CASSFPYVEEQYF. The CDR3 DNA sequence: TGTGCCAGCAGCTTCCCCTACGTGGAAGAGCAGTACTTC.

The chain has TRBV27 and TRBJ2-7; perhaps D is TRBD1 or TRBD2 (5 bases each). The CDR3 loop spans 13 amino acids. Trimming pared 6 bases from V and 3 bases from J, leaving 12 bases between. CDR1 is MNHEY, CDR2 SMNVEV, per germline (reference sequence). The DNA for the CDR3 is TGTGCCAGCAGCTTCGGGACCAACTACGAGCAGTACTTC. Translating it yields CASSFGTNYEQYF.

Concerning this clone itself: One junction end does not reproduce the germline sequence, and a read error may be involved. CDR3 sequence: CASSLSPIYNEQFF. CDR3 coding DNA: TGTGCTAGCAGCTTATCGCCCATATACAATGAGCAGTTCTTC. The chain is built from TRBV7-7 and TRBJ2-1; D uncertain. The CDR3 runs 14 residues. Germline CDR1 reads SSHAT; CDR2 reads FNYEAQ (reference sequence).

This chain links TRBV7-2 with TRBJ2-7, with 7 nucleotides matching TRBD2. V shed 4 bases, J shed 3 bases, and the junction held 9 bases outside the gene matches. CDR3 length: 15 amino acids. In germline, CDR1 is SGHTA, CDR2 FQGNSA. The CDR3 loop reads CASSSSAGTLYEQYF. In DNA, the CDR3 is TGTGCCAGCAGCTCCTCAGCGGGAACCCTCTACGAGCAGTACTTC. The variable domain in full, completed from reference TRBV7-2 and TRBJ2-7, reads GAGVSQSPSNKVTEKGKDVELRCDPISGHTALYWYRQSLGQGLEFLIYFQGNSAPDKSGLPSDRFSAERTGGSVSTLTIQRTQQEDSAVYLCASSSSAGTLYEQYFGPGTRLTVT.

The V and J genes are TRBV27 and TRBJ2-2, with D perhaps matching TRBD2 (5 bases). This CDR3 region has 14 residues. Germline loops: CDR1 MNHEY, CDR2 SMNVEV (reference sequence). Trimming stripped 10 bases from V and 6 bases from J, with 18 bases between. The CDR3 bases are TGTGCCACCCCCCCGGTCGGGAAGGCCGGGGAGCTGTTTTTT. Translated, it gives CATPPVGKAGELFF.

The CDR3 coding sequence is TGTGCCACCAGCAGAGGTGTGGACACTGAAGCTTTCTTT. Translated, it gives CATSRGVDTEAFF. The chain recombines TRBV15 with TRBJ1-1, with unresolved D. V lost 1 base and J 3 bases, leaving 6 bases between the germline ends. The CDR3 has 13 residues. Per the germline V gene, CDR1 is LNHNV and CDR2 is YYDKDF (reference sequence).

The chain is built from TRBV2 and TRBJ1-2; a weak D match, TRBD1 (5 bases). The CDR3 sequence is 15 residues long. Trimming took 1 base from V and 5 from J, leaving 14 bases between them. Germline CDR1 and CDR2: SNHLY and FYNNEI. The CDR3 nucleotides read TGTGCCAGCAGTGAAGTACGGGCAGGGACGTATGGCTACACCTTC. It yields the protein CASSEVRAGTYGYTF.

The chain combines TRBV7-9 with TRBJ2-7, with D possibly being TRBD1 (5 bases). The CDR3 spans 14 residues. The ends were cut back, 1 base at V and 3 bases at J, with 10 bases in the middle. Germline CDR1 and CDR2: SEHNR and FQNEAQ (reference sequence). DNA of the CDR3: TGTGCCAGCAGCTTAGGGGGCAGCAACTACGAGCAGTACTTC. This translates into CASSLGGSNYEQYF. Full variable domain (rest looked up from reference TRBV7-9 and TRBJ2-7): DTGVSQNPRHKITKRGQNVTFRCDPISEHNRLYWYRQTLGQGPEFLTYFQNEAQLEKSRLLSDRFSAERPKGSFSTLEIQRTEQGDSAMYLCASSLGGSNYEQYFGPGTRLTVT.

The chain couples TRBV7-9 to TRBJ1-5, with D possibly TRBD1 on 5 matching bases. Trimming removed 5 bases at V and 9 bases at J, with 14 bases between. This CDR3 comprises 13 residues. Germline loops: CDR1 SEHNR, CDR2 FQNEAQ (reference sequence). As DNA, the CDR3 is TGTGCCAGCAGCCGGGAGGGGACGAGGCCCCAGCATTTT. Translating it yields CASSREGTRPQHF.

This rearrangement joins TRBV14 to TRBJ2-7, with unresolved D. Trimming pared 1 base from V and 0 bases from J, leaving 13 bases between. The germline V gene encodes CDR1 SGHDN and CDR2 FVKESK. This CDR3 spans 16 amino acids. CDR3 in amino acids: CASSQGFLLSSYEQYF. The CDR3 nucleotides are TGTGCCAGCAGCCAAGGATTTCTCTTGAGCTCCTACGAGCAGTACTTC. Supplemented by reference TRBV14 and TRBJ2-7, the full variable domain reads EAGVTQFPSHSVIEKGQTVTLRCDPISGHDNLYWYRRVMGKEIKFLLHFVKESKQDESGMPNNRFLAERTGGTYSTLKVQPAELEDSGVYFCASSQGFLLSSYEQYFGPGTRLTVT.

The chain has TRBV9 and TRBJ2-2, with no clear D. The CDR3 runs to 15 residues. The V gene lost 0 bases and the J gene lost 0 bases, with 6 bases spanning the gap. In germline, CDR1 is SGDLS, CDR2 YYNGEE. The CDR3 is CASSVEGSNTGELFF. The CDR3 DNA sequence: TGTGCCAGCAGCGTAGAGGGATCGAACACCGGGGAGCTGTTTTTT.

The sample holds one count of this clone. The chain joins TRBV7-9 to TRBJ2-6; D call uncertain. Between the trimmed V and J ends, which lost 5 bases and 1 base, there was a span of 3 bases. Germline V gene sequence: CDR1 SEHNR, CDR2 FQNEAQ (reference sequence). The CDR3 runs to 13 residues. The CDR3 DNA is TGTGCCAGCAGCCAGTCTGGGGCCAACGTCCTGACTTTC. Translated, it gives CASSQSGANVLTF.

The CDR3 spells CASSESGRAYGYTF. The CDR3 region has the DNA TGTGCCAGCAGTGAATCAGGCAGAGCCTATGGCTACACCTTC. V gene TRBV25-1 combines with J gene TRBJ1-2; D unresolved. From germline, CDR1 is MGHDK and CDR2 SYGVNS. The CDR3 has 14 residues. Trimming left V 1 base short and J 4 bases short, with 10 bases between.

This chain connects TRBV5-4 to TRBJ2-1; the match to TRBD2 covers 15 bases. Germline CDR1 reads SGHNT; CDR2 reads YYREEE (reference sequence). This CDR3 is built from 19 residues. Trimming removed 4 bases from V and 0 bases from J; junction bases left unmatched: 8. This chain's CDR3 is CASSQGLAGGKSSYNEQFF. The CDR3 DNA reads TGTGCCAGCAGCCAGGGACTAGCGGGAGGAAAAAGCTCCTACAATGAGCAGTTCTTC. The full variable domain, with the rest looked up from reference TRBV5-4 and TRBJ2-1, is ETGVTQSPTHLIKTRGQQVTLRCSSQSGHNTVSWYQQALGQGPQFIFQYYREEENGRGNFPPRFSGLQFPNYSSELNVNALELDDSALYLCASSQGLAGGKSSYNEQFFGPGTRLTVL.

This chain connects TRBV18 to TRBJ2-1; TRBD1 aligns across 10 bases. Germline CDR1 KGHSH, CDR2 LQKENI. This CDR3 has 17 amino acids. V was clipped by 3 bases and J by 0 bases; unmatched bases: 5. The chain's CDR3 is CASSPEDRGSSYNEQFF. DNA for the CDR3: TGTGCCAGCTCACCGGAGGACAGGGGGAGCTCCTACAATGAGCAGTTCTTC.

This clone appeared a single time. This chain links TRBV5-1 with TRBJ2-7; TRBD2 agrees at 9 bases. Germline CDR1 reads SGHRS; CDR2 reads YFSETQ. The CDR3 spans 15 residues. V trimming: 0 bases; J trimming: 4 bases; junction bases outside the gene matches: 5. DNA for the CDR3: TGCGCCAGCAGCTTGGAGGCTAGCGGGATGTACGAGCAGTACTTC. Amino acids: CASSLEASGMYEQYF.

The rearrangement links TRBV5-6 to TRBJ2-2; the D is unclear. CDR1 is SGHDT, CDR2 YYEEEE, per germline. V was clipped by 1 base and J by 1 base, with 5 bases between them. CDR3 length: 14 amino acids. CDR3 sequence: CASSLTVNTGELFF. The CDR3 DNA is TGTGCCAGCAGCTTGACCGTGAACACCGGGGAGCTGTTTTTT.

This chain connects TRBV5-6 to TRBJ2-7; 9 positions agree with TRBD1. With V trimmed by 4 bases and J by 2 bases, 4 bases remained unmatched. This CDR3 region has 14 residues. Germline CDR1 is SGHDT and CDR2 is YYEEEE. The CDR3 reads CASSTGTGTYEQYF. The CDR3 DNA sequence: TGTGCCAGCAGCACGGGGACAGGGACCTACGAGCAGTACTTC.

Here the CDR3 reads CASSLTEGADEKLFF. DNA of the CDR3: TGTGCCAGCAGTTTAACCGAGGGGGCGGATGAAAAACTGTTTTTT. V gene TRBV28 combines with J gene TRBJ1-4; the match to TRBD1 covers 7 bases. Germline CDR1 is MDHEN and CDR2 is SYDVKM. The CDR3 is 15 residues long. The junction had 6 bases not matched to a gene; V was cut back by 2 bases and J by 6 bases.

The chain joins TRBV29-1 to TRBJ2-1; TRBD2 matches 8 bases. The V gene end was trimmed by 3 bases and the J gene end by 8 bases; junction bases not matched to a gene: 12. The CDR3 sequence is 15 residues long. Germline CDR1 is SQVTM and CDR2 is ANQGSEA. CDR3 in amino acids: CSVERGGSGSDEQFF. The CDR3 region has the DNA TGCAGCGTTGAGCGGGGTGGGAGCGGGAGTGATGAGCAGTTCTTC.

V and J are TRBV5-4 and TRBJ2-1; 7 bases match TRBD2. This CDR3 region has 16 residues. V was clipped by 4 bases and J by 3 bases; unmatched bases: 10. Germline loops: CDR1 SGHNT, CDR2 YYREEE (reference sequence). The CDR3 sequence: CASSLGTTFGYNEQFF. In nucleotides, the CDR3 is TGTGCCAGCAGCCTCGGGACTACCTTTGGCTACAATGAGCAGTTCTTC.

This clone has just one count. The chain links TRBV4-1 to TRBJ2-6; possibly TRBD1 for D (6 bases). This CDR3 region has 15 residues. Germline values: CDR1 MGHRA, CDR2 YSYEKL. Trimming left V 10 bases short and J 4 bases short, with 17 bases between. CDR3 region: CATRQGTGGANVLTF. CDR3 nucleotides: TGCGCCACGCGCCAGGGGACGGGAGGGGCCAACGTCCTGACTTTC.

The genes are TRBV4-3 and TRBJ1-2, with a possible D match to TRBD1 (6 bases). The V end lost 0 bases, the J end lost 5 bases, and 13 bases lay between the germline ends. The CDR3 is 15 residues long. Germline V gene data show CDR1 as LGHNA and CDR2 as YSLEER. CDR3 sequence: CASSQDRGGLYGYTF. The CDR3 coding sequence is TGCGCCAGCAGCCAAGATCGAGGGGGACTGTATGGCTACACCTTC.

The J gene is TRBJ1-3, the V gene TRBV9; no definite D call. The V gene's germline CDR1 is SGDLS and CDR2 YYNGEE. With 0 bases removed from V and 0 bases from J, the gap between germline ends came to 10 bases. This CDR3 is 16 amino acids long. CDR3 sequence reads: CASSVGQVHSGNTIYF. The CDR3 region has the DNA TGTGCCAGCAGCGTAGGCCAAGTGCACTCTGGAAACACCATATATTTT.

The chain couples TRBV6-5 to TRBJ2-1; D uncertain. The CDR3 extends over 14 amino acids. CDR1 is MNHEY, CDR2 SVGAGI, per germline. V was shortened by 6 bases and J by 0 bases, with 9 bases between the two germline ends. CDR3 loop: CASRDLGSYNEQFF. The CDR3 region has the DNA TGTGCCAGCAGAGACCTAGGCTCCTACAATGAGCAGTTCTTC.